By share, the clone carrying this TCR beta chain ranks as medium-sized. Its antigen is not known. This entry belongs to a study of a mutant IDH1 vaccine in newly diagnosed glioma. The time point was: week 47, end of study. Every vaccine dose comprised 300 ug of mutant IDH1 20-mer peptide plus topical imiquimod. The CDR3 is 12 amino acids. Trimming took 7 bases from V and 3 from J, leaving 7 bases between them. Germline V gives CDR1 MNHNS, CDR2 SASEGT. Assay used: immunoSEQ multiplex PCR; TCRdb lists only in-frame clones, some missing. This table holds some 60,000 clones, roughly four fifths found once. This receptor was identified in a man in his thirties or forties with glioma. This sequence joins TRBV6-1 and TRBJ1-5, with D tentatively TRBD1 (5 bases). Sequencing was performed on PBMCs, taken from a glioma patient whose treatment included an IDH1 peptide vaccine. The CDR3 nucleotides are TGTGCCAGCACGGACAACAATCAGCCCCAGCATTTT. This gives the protein CASTDNNQPQHF.